The 7 T cell receptor beta chains given below trace back to one sample, sequenced in a study of blood T cell repertoires in COVID-19. The protocol was immunoSEQ multiplex PCR, while the TCRdb copy is restricted to in-frame clones and leaves out a portion. The sample holds approximately 93,000 clones, roughly 88% seen once. Sequenced sample: peripheral blood. The receptor set was obtained from a man aged 55 to 70 with acute or convalescent COVID-19.

The chain carries TRBV21-1 and TRBJ1-5; TRBD1, as called in the table, went unchecked against the DNA. TRBV21-1 has pseudogene status. This CDR3 contains 17 residues. The DNA of the CDR3 is TGTGCCAGCAGCCGACCCTGTATAGGGGGCGTCAATCAGCCCCAGCATTTT. Its translation is CASSRPCIGGVNQPQHF.

This chain uses TRBV5-4 with TRBJ2-3, with TRBD1 matching 12 bases. Germline V lookup: CDR1 SGHNT, CDR2 YYREEE (reference sequence). There are 15 residues in the CDR3. J was trimmed by 7 bases and V by 2 bases; bases with no gene match: 5. The CDR3 sequence: CASSLSGQGANTQYF. The DNA for the CDR3 is TGTGCCAGCAGCTTATCGGGACAGGGGGCGAATACGCAGTATTTT.

The chain carries TRBV5-6 and TRBJ2-1; 14 bases fit TRBD2. The CDR3 contains 16 residues. CDR1 is SGHDT and CDR2 is YYEEEE in the germline V gene. V dropped 3 bases and J dropped 6; count of bases not matched to a gene: 5. The CDR3 sequence: CASSYGTSGSRNEQFF. DNA for the CDR3: TGTGCCAGCAGCTATGGGACTAGCGGGAGTCGCAATGAGCAGTTCTTC.

The CDR3 nucleotides are TGTGCCAGCAGCGTCCAGGGTTATAATTCACCCCTCCACTTT. Its protein is CASSVQGYNSPLHF. This sequence joins TRBV9 and TRBJ1-6; TRBD1 is a possible D gene (5 bases). Germline V gives CDR1 SGDLS, CDR2 YYNGEE. V lost 2 bases and J lost 4, with 7 bases in between. The length of the CDR3 is 14 residues.

The chain joins TRBV19 to TRBJ2-2, with 11 bases identical to TRBD2. J was trimmed by 0 bases and V by 5 bases; bases with no gene match: 11. Germline values: CDR1 LNHDA, CDR2 SQIVND (reference sequence). CDR3 length equals 19 residues. In DNA form, the CDR3 reads TGTGCCAGTAGTCGTTCCGGGACTAGCGGTACCCCGAACACCGGGGAGCTGTTTTTT. It is translated as CASSRSGTSGTPNTGELFF. The whole variable domain, filled in from reference TRBV19 and TRBJ2-2, reads DGGITQSPKYLFRKEGQNVTLSCEQNLNHDAMYWYRQDPGQGLRLIYYSQIVNDFQKGDIAEGYSVSREKKESFPLTVTSAQKNPTAFYLCASSRSGTSGTPNTGELFFGEGSRLTVL.

This rearrangement joins TRBV6-6 to TRBJ1-4; 10 bases are a match to TRBD1. V lost 6 bases and J lost 8; bases outside the gene matches: 6. The CDR3 runs 14 residues. CDR1 is MNHNY, CDR2 SVGAGI, per germline (reference sequence). In DNA form, the CDR3 reads TGTGCCAGCAGCTGGACAGGGGGGTACGAAAAACTGTTTTTT. Amino acids: CASSWTGGYEKLFF.

Worth noting for this clone: This sample includes further DNA sequences coding for the same CDR3. This chain connects TRBV5-1 to TRBJ2-7; TRBD1 matches 10 bases. The CDR3 extends over 15 amino acids. V gave up 4 bases and J gave up 0 bases; unmatched junction bases: 4. From germline, CDR1 is SGHRS and CDR2 YFSETQ. The CDR3: CASSRGQGTSYEQYF. The CDR3 nucleotides read TGCGCCAGCAGCAGGGGACAGGGGACCTCCTACGAGCAGTACTTC.